The next 32 T cell receptor beta chains were all read from a single sample in a study of blood T cell repertoires in COVID-19. The protocol was immunoSEQ multiplex PCR, while the TCRdb copy is restricted to in-frame clones and leaves out a portion. The table includes approximately 200,000 clones, 85% detected once. The sequenced sample consisted of PBMCs or T cells enriched from blood (not recorded which). The source is a man between 35 and 55 years old who had recovered from COVID-19.

This clone showed up just a few times. V and J are TRBV19 and TRBJ1-5; TRBD1 agrees at 7 bases. The junction had 7 bases not matched to a gene; V was cut back by 5 bases and J by 6 bases. The CDR3 covers 14 residues. CDR1 LNHDA and CDR2 SQIVND come from the germline V gene (reference sequence). The CDR3 nucleotides read TGTGCCAGTAGTCTCCAGGACAGGAGTCAGCCCCAGCATTTT. Translating it yields CASSLQDRSQPQHF.

Note on this clone: The same CDR3 is also encoded by other DNA sequences in this sample. This chain joins TRBV19 and TRBJ1-5; D is uncertain. Germline V gives CDR1 LNHDA, CDR2 SQIVND (reference sequence). The V gene lost 3 bases and the J gene lost 5 bases, with 8 bases spanning the gap. The CDR3 totals 13 residues. The chain's CDR3 is CASSIRGDQPQHF. CDR3 in DNA: TGTGCCAGTAGTATTCGGGGAGATCAGCCCCAGCATTTT.

The chain carries TRBV30 and TRBJ2-7, with D unclear. Germline V gene data show CDR1 as GTSNPN and CDR2 as SVGIG (reference sequence). This CDR3 spans 15 amino acids. Trimming removed 0 bases at V and 2 bases at J, with 14 bases between. CDR3 sequence (DNA): TGTGCCTGGAGTGTACGTCTAAGTGAAGCCTACGAGCAGTACTTC. This sequence encodes CAWSVRLSEAYEQYF.

The chain employs TRBV28 and TRBJ2-1; 7 bases match TRBD2. J lost 5 bases, V lost 8 bases, and 12 bases had no gene match. Germline V gene sequence: CDR1 MDHEN, CDR2 SYDVKM. The CDR3 extends over 15 amino acids. CDR3 in amino acids: CASSLGGRYNNEQFF. CDR3 nucleotide sequence: TGTGCCAGCTCCCTCGGCGGGAGATACAACAATGAGCAGTTCTTC.

The chain links TRBV4-1 to TRBJ1-3, with D uncertain. This CDR3 region has 15 residues. Trimming stripped 1 base from V and 5 bases from J, with 12 bases between. Germline V CDR1 and CDR2: MGHRA, YSYEKL. In nucleotides, the CDR3 is TGCGCCAGCAGCCAAGTCAATGCAGTTAGAAACACCATATATTTT. This codes for CASSQVNAVRNTIYF.

The CDR3 protein is CASSIRGAREAFF. DNA of the CDR3: TGTGCCAGTAGTATTCGGGGGGCTCGTGAAGCTTTCTTT. The J gene is TRBJ1-1, the V gene TRBV19; D may be TRBD1 (6 bases). The germline V gene has CDR1 LNHDA and CDR2 SQIVND (reference sequence). Between the trimmed V and J ends, which lost 3 bases and 7 bases, there was a span of 12 bases. This CDR3 comprises 13 residues.

The chain employs TRBV19 and TRBJ2-2, with D perhaps matching TRBD1 (6 bases). The CDR3 loop spans 15 amino acids. Per germline, CDR1 LNHDA and CDR2 SQIVND (reference sequence). Trimming removed 2 bases at V and 4 bases at J, with 11 bases between. Here the CDR3 reads CASSIMAGATGELFF. The DNA of the CDR3 is TGTGCCAGTAGTATAATGGCAGGGGCCACCGGGGAGCTGTTTTTT.

The gene calls are TRBV5-8 and TRBJ2-3, with TRBD2 matching over 7 bases. Germline loops: CDR1 SGHTS, CDR2 YDEGEE. The CDR3 runs to 15 residues. The V segment lost 5 bases and the J segment 0 bases; nucleotides outside the gene matches: 6. In DNA form, the CDR3 reads TGTGCCAGCAGTCTGGGGAGGGTGAGCACAGATACGCAGTATTTT. It is translated as CASSLGRVSTDTQYF.

This clone was counted only a few times. CDR3 nucleotide sequence: TGTGCCAGCAGTTTTTCGTTATTGGAGACCCAGTACTTC. Translating it yields CASSFSLLETQYF. The rearrangement links TRBV27 to TRBJ2-5; D not certain. V was cut by 3 bases and J by 5 bases, with 10 bases left in between. CDR3 size: 13 residues. Germline V gene lookup returns CDR1 MNHEY and CDR2 SMNVEV (reference sequence).

This chain connects TRBV12-5 to TRBJ2-1, with 10 bases that match TRBD1. Germline V lookup: CDR1 LGHNT, CDR2 FRNRAP. Losses at the gene ends were 5 bases for V and 4 bases for J; bases not matched to a gene: 2. The CDR3 consists of 14 residues. The CDR3 sequence is CASGPGQGYNEQFF. The CDR3 DNA reads as TGTGCTAGTGGTCCGGGACAGGGGTACAATGAGCAGTTCTTC.

The rearrangement links TRBV7-9 to TRBJ2-1; TRBD2 matches 10 bases. This CDR3 has 14 amino acids. CDR1 is SEHNR, CDR2 FQNEAQ, per germline (reference sequence). The trim removed 8 bases at V and 10 bases at J, leaving 11 bases unmatched. The CDR3 is CASGRLAGDREQFF. The CDR3 region has the DNA TGTGCCAGCGGCAGGCTAGCGGGAGACAGGGAGCAGTTCTTC.

The chain links TRBV13 to TRBJ1-2; D gene unclear. The CDR3 contains 13 residues. With 2 bases removed from V and 4 bases from J, the gap between germline ends came to 8 bases. Looked up from germline, CDR1 is PRHDT and CDR2 is FYEKMQ (reference sequence). CDR3 sequence: CASSLTQTYGYTF. CDR3 bases: TGTGCCAGCAGCTTAACACAGACCTATGGCTACACCTTC.

This chain connects TRBV19 to TRBJ1-6; the D gene is possibly TRBD1 (6 bases). The CDR3 extends over 17 amino acids. Germline assignment: CDR1 LNHDA and CDR2 SQIVND (reference sequence). V was cut by 3 bases and J by 7 bases, with 19 bases left in between. Here the CDR3 DNA reads TGTGCCAGTAGTATGGACAGCCCCTCCGCCTTCAATTCACCCCTCCACTTT. Translating it yields CASSMDSPSAFNSPLHF.

This chain joins TRBV5-4 and TRBJ1-2, with D maybe TRBD1 (5 bases). V lost 2 bases and J lost 0, with 5 bases in between. Looked up from germline, CDR1 is SGHNT and CDR2 is YYREEE (reference sequence). The CDR3 runs 13 residues. CDR3 in DNA: TGTGCCAGCAGCTTACAGGCTAACTATGGCTACACCTTC. Translating it yields CASSLQANYGYTF. Supplemented by reference TRBV5-4 and TRBJ1-2, the full variable domain reads ETGVTQSPTHLIKTRGQQVTLRCSSQSGHNTVSWYQQALGQGPQFIFQYYREEENGRGNFPPRFSGLQFPNYSSELNVNALELDDSALYLCASSLQANYGYTFGSGTRLTVV.

This chain joins TRBV18 and TRBJ2-7; D gene ambiguous. In germline, CDR1 is KGHSH, CDR2 LQKENI. Deletions cut 5 bases from V and 1 base from J, with 3 bases between. The CDR3 is 11 residues long. The CDR3, as DNA: TGTGCCAGCTCAGCGTCCTACGAGCAGTACTTC. It encodes CASSASYEQYF.

The count of this clone is one. The V and J genes are TRBV6-6 and TRBJ2-1; TRBD2 matches at 15 bases. CDR1 is MNHNY, CDR2 SVGAGI, per germline (reference sequence). The CDR3 consists of 16 residues. The junction had 2 bases not matched to a gene; V was cut back by 2 bases and J by 6 bases. CDR3 protein: CASSYRTSGGGNEQFF. The CDR3 nucleotides are TGTGCCAGCAGTTACCGGACTAGCGGGGGGGGCAATGAGCAGTTCTTC.

The genes are TRBV28 and TRBJ2-7, with TRBD1 matching 9 bases. V lost 6 bases, J lost 0 bases, and 6 bases stayed unmatched. The CDR3 length is 15 residues. The V gene's germline CDR1 is MDHEN and CDR2 SYDVKM. CDR3 DNA: TGTGCCAGCAGGCCTACAGGGGGCAACTCCTACGAGCAGTACTTC. Amino acid sequence: CASRPTGGNSYEQYF.

The rearrangement joins TRBV30 to TRBJ2-7; 8 bases are a match to TRBD1. With V trimmed by 5 bases and J by 2 bases, 8 bases remained unmatched. The CDR3 is 14 residues long. Germline lookup yields CDR1 GTSNPN and CDR2 SVGIG (reference sequence). As DNA, the CDR3 is TGTGCCTGGGGCTTGGGACAGGTGACCTACGAGCAGTACTTC. This sequence encodes CAWGLGQVTYEQYF.

This clone was found once. The rearrangement uses TRBV29-1 and TRBJ2-3; TRBD2 matches at 8 bases. The CDR3 extends over 15 amino acids. CDR1 is SQVTM and CDR2 is ANQGSEA in the germline V gene. Unmatched junction bases numbered 6, after V lost 2 bases and J lost 2 bases. The CDR3 protein is CSVEKSGSLTDTQYF. CDR3 nucleotides: TGCAGCGTTGAAAAAAGCGGGAGTCTCACAGATACGCAGTATTTT.

This chain connects TRBV5-1 to TRBJ1-1; TRBD1 matches at 7 bases. The CDR3 totals 11 residues. Per the germline V gene, CDR1 is SGHRS and CDR2 is YFSETQ. Germline trimming cut 1 base from V and 10 bases from J; bases unmatched to any gene: 1. CDR3 in amino acids: CASSLTGAAFF. As DNA, the CDR3 is TGCGCCAGCAGCTTGACAGGGGCAGCTTTCTTT.

V gene TRBV29-1 combines with J gene TRBJ1-2, with 10 bases fitting TRBD1. After removal of 5 bases from V and 6 bases from J, the junction contained 6 bases not matched to a gene. CDR3 length equals 13 residues. Looked up from germline, CDR1 is SQVTM and CDR2 is ANQGSEA. The CDR3 DNA is TGCAGCGTTTCCGCCGGGACAGGGGATGGCTACACCTTC. Translating gives CSVSAGTGDGYTF.

This sequence joins TRBV7-9 and TRBJ1-2, with a tentative D call TRBD1 (6 bases). This CDR3 is built from 18 residues. Trimming left V 2 bases short and J 6 bases short, with 25 bases between. Germline-derived CDR1 and CDR2 are SEHNR and FQNEAQ (reference sequence). The CDR3 is CASSLWGTQGPEEDGYTF. DNA for the CDR3: TGTGCCAGCAGCTTATGGGGGACACAGGGCCCTGAGGAGGATGGCTACACCTTC.

The sample holds a few counts of this clone. The rearrangement joins TRBV5-1 to TRBJ1-1; the D gene is possibly TRBD1 (5 bases). The CDR3 is made up of 13 amino acids. The V gene's germline CDR1 is SGHRS and CDR2 YFSETQ. V was clipped by 7 bases and J by 0 bases, with 10 bases between them. CDR3 in DNA: TGCGCCAGCGCAGGGCTAATGAACACTGAAGCTTTCTTT. Amino acids: CASAGLMNTEAFF.

The rearrangement links TRBV5-6 to TRBJ2-7, with 14 nucleotides matching TRBD2. This CDR3 region has 16 residues. Per germline, CDR1 SGHDT and CDR2 YYEEEE. The ends lost 4 bases at V and 2 bases at J; junction bases unmatched: 5. The CDR3 coding sequence is TGTGCCAGCAGCACGGGACTAGCGGGGGAAACCTACGAGCAGTACTTC. This sequence encodes CASSTGLAGETYEQYF.

As DNA, the CDR3 is TGTGCCAGCAGTAGACAGGGGGGTCGGGGTGAAAAACTGTTTTTT. Amino acid sequence: CASSRQGGRGEKLFF. This chain uses TRBV2 with TRBJ1-4, with 9 positions matching TRBD1. This CDR3 contains 15 residues. V shed 5 bases and J 7 bases; nucleotides not matched to a gene: 8. CDR1 SNHLY and CDR2 FYNNEI come from the germline V gene.

The chain recombines TRBV27 with TRBJ2-1; possible D gene TRBD2, 5 bases. CDR3 length equals 14 residues. V shed 2 bases and J shed 9 bases, with 14 bases lying between them. Germline assignment: CDR1 MNHEY and CDR2 SMNVEV (reference sequence). The DNA of the CDR3 is TGTGCCAGCAGTTTAACCCTACTAGTCAGTGAGCAGTTCTTC. Its translation: CASSLTLLVSEQFF.

The V and J genes are TRBV2 and TRBJ2-1; tentatively, D is TRBD1 (6 bases). Germline CDR1 SNHLY, CDR2 FYNNEI. The CDR3 has 15 residues. Trimming pared 2 bases from V and 7 bases from J, leaving 15 bases between. The CDR3: CASSEQGLGWNEQFF. The DNA of the CDR3 is TGTGCCAGCAGTGAACAGGGGCTAGGGTGGAATGAGCAGTTCTTC.

V and J are TRBV7-6 and TRBJ2-1, with D perhaps matching TRBD2 (5 bases). Deletions cut 1 base from V and 0 bases from J, with 10 bases between. Germline loops: CDR1 SGHVS, CDR2 FNYEAQ. The CDR3 covers 16 residues. The CDR3 loop reads CASSLVDSHSYNEQFF. The DNA for the CDR3 is TGTGCCAGCAGCTTAGTGGACTCCCACTCCTACAATGAGCAGTTCTTC.

The DNA for the CDR3 is TGTGCCAGCAGCGCGGACCTCGGGACAGGGTCCGGCTACACCTTC. Amino acid sequence: CASSADLGTGSGYTF. The rearrangement joins TRBV9 to TRBJ1-2; 9 bases are shared with TRBD1. J gave up 8 bases and V 3 bases, and 11 bases lay outside the gene matches. CDR1 and CDR2 (germline): SGDLS, YYNGEE. There are 15 residues in the CDR3.

In this sample, this clone turned up a few times. V and J are TRBV19 and TRBJ2-7; 12 bases line up with TRBD1. The CDR3 sequence is 15 residues long. V lost 3 bases to trimming and J lost 2 bases; unmatched junction nucleotides: 2. Germline V lookup: CDR1 LNHDA, CDR2 SQIVND (reference sequence). DNA for the CDR3: TGTGCCAGTAGTATGGGACAGGGGGCGACCTACGAGCAGTACTTC. It yields the protein CASSMGQGATYEQYF.

The chain combines TRBV19 with TRBJ1-6; 7 bases align to TRBD1. Trimming at V came to 3 bases and at J to 7 bases, leaving 9 bases not matched to a gene. Looked up from germline, CDR1 is LNHDA and CDR2 is SQIVND (reference sequence). The CDR3 contains 16 residues. The CDR3 DNA is TGTGCCAGTAGTATCTTTCCGGACAGGAGGAATTCACCCCTCCACTTT. It translates to CASSIFPDRRNSPLHF.

V gene TRBV5-1 combines with J gene TRBJ2-7; no firm D call. Per germline, CDR1 SGHRS and CDR2 YFSETQ. The CDR3 totals 15 residues. V shed 4 bases and J shed 0 bases, with 14 bases lying between them. In nucleotides, the CDR3 is TGCGCCAGCAGCCGCGACACGTTCACCTCCTACGAGCAGTACTTC. Protein product: CASSRDTFTSYEQYF.